The clone carrying this TCR beta chain appeared many times. Antigen unknown. Healthy individuals of Caucasian origin from Russia, aged roughly 6 to 90, served as donors. The sample is drawn from a study of blood T cells in healthy people across ages. Primers used in a second PCR of roughly 6 to 12 cycles were a sample-barcoded 5' primer and a J-beta primer mix. Tags on each cDNA molecule came from a template-switch adaptor with 12 random nucleotides. Every individual sample yielded 3 million or more paired-end reads (each containing CDR3). Each CDR3 protein is one row after TCRdb ran MiXCR on the 5' RACE reads. The sample includes 1 million to 1.2 million distinct CDR3 sequences, roughly two fifths of them seen just once. Trimming shortened V by 8 bases and J by 0 bases, and 10 bases separated the two germline ends. The V gene's germline CDR1 is DFQATT and CDR2 SNEGSKA (reference sequence). The CDR3 contains 12 residues.

Study-wide results and limits: Leaving the PBMCs unsorted stopped any conclusive comparison of naive versus antigen-experienced cells.

What was sequenced was blood. This chain connects TRBV20-1 to TRBJ1-2; D is unclear. This receptor was taken from a man in his late teens or twenties in good health. The CDR3 reads CSISGSNYGYTF. CDR3 DNA sequence: TGCAGTATAAGCGGGTCTAACTATGGCTACACCTTC.